The T cell receptor beta chain under discussion was sequenced for a study of read filtering for tumor transcriptome and immune sequencing. In the study overall: Patients were 17 male and 13 to 15 female, mean age roughly 68 years, range 47 to 80. Whole-transcriptome libraries were prepared after DNase treatment. Study-level findings and limits: IR-seq captured clonotypes deeper and more reliably than RNA-seq.

This clonotype has at least ten counts. The antigen remains undetermined. CDR1 is MDHEN and CDR2 is SYDVKM in the germline V gene. The CDR3 totals 13 residues. Trimming at V came to 6 bases and at J to 6 bases, leaving 4 bases not matched to a gene. This library used roughly 430 ng RNA and molecular barcoded adaptors spanning alpha/delta and beta/gamma chains. TCRdb passed the reads through MiXCR, listing each CDR3 protein once. The sample has tens of thousands of distinct CDR3 sequences; more than 20% are singletons. Every patient had bone marrow sampled while the disease was active. Sequencing used a population of CD138-negative cells sorted from bone marrow. This chain connects TRBV28 to TRBJ1-5; 8 bases align to TRBD1. This clonotype was obtained from a donor aged 40 or older with multiple myeloma. This CDR3 reads CASSQGAGQPQHF. DNA for the CDR3: TGTGCCAGCAGCCAGGGGGCAGGTCAGCCCCAGCATTTT.